Each of the 16 T cell receptor beta chains below was sequenced from the same sample in a study of neurological immune-mediated disorders. TCRdb redid the calling of the 5' RACE reads with MiXCR, one entry per CDR3 protein. The table includes under 80,000 distinct CDR3 sequences, 9.4% detected once. The sample comprised PBMCs. The receptor set was obtained from a man in his fifties in good health.

This clonotype was counted ten times or more. The V and J genes are TRBV20-1 and TRBJ1-2, with no clear D. There are 11 residues in the CDR3. Trimming removed 7 bases from V and 2 bases from J, with 8 bases in between. Germline V gene data show CDR1 as DFQATT and CDR2 as SNEGSKA (reference sequence). CDR3 region: CSVYGNYGYTF. CDR3 nucleotide sequence: TGCAGTGTATATGGGAACTATGGCTACACCTTC.

This chain joins TRBV15 and TRBJ1-2; unclear D gene. The length of the CDR3 is 14 residues. CDR1 LNHNV and CDR2 YYDKDF come from the germline V gene (reference sequence). The V gene lost 0 bases and the J gene lost 2 bases, with 7 bases spanning the gap. CDR3 in DNA: TGTGCCACCAGCAGAGATCTGGGGAACTATGGCTACACCTTC. Translating it yields CATSRDLGNYGYTF. The variable domain in full, completed from reference TRBV15 and TRBJ1-2, reads DAMVIQNPRYQVTQFGKPVTLSCSQTLNHNVMYWYQQKSSQAPKLLFHYYDKDFNNEADTPDNFQSRRPNTSFCFLDIRSPGLGDTAMYLCATSRDLGNYGYTFGSGTRLTVV.

This clonotype was observed many times. The chain combines TRBV5-1 with TRBJ2-5; unclear D gene. The CDR3 spans 15 residues. Per germline, CDR1 SGHRS and CDR2 YFSETQ. Between the trimmed V and J ends, which lost 0 bases and 1 base, there was a span of 10 bases. The CDR3 loop reads CASSLASTTQETQYF. The DNA of the CDR3 is TGCGCCAGCAGCTTGGCCTCAACAACCCAAGAGACCCAGTACTTC.

This clonotype was counted ten times or more. The genes are TRBV6-5 and TRBJ2-1; the match to TRBD2 covers 11 bases. J gave up 3 bases and V 6 bases, and 7 bases lay outside the gene matches. There are 16 residues in the CDR3. Looked up from germline, CDR1 is MNHEY and CDR2 is SVGAGI. CDR3 residues: CASRFTGLAGYNEQFF. The CDR3 DNA is TGTGCCAGCAGATTCACCGGACTAGCGGGCTACAATGAGCAGTTCTTC.

This clonotype has ten or more counts. The gene calls are TRBV7-2 and TRBJ1-3, with TRBD1 identical over 7 bases. The CDR3 runs to 14 residues. Trimming took 4 bases from V and 5 from J; bases not matched to a gene: 5. Germline assignment: CDR1 SGHTA and CDR2 FQGNSA. This CDR3 reads CASSSGQARNTIYF. CDR3 bases: TGTGCCAGCAGCTCCGGACAGGCAAGAAACACCATATATTTT.

This clonotype has a count of ten or more. This chain uses TRBV29-1 with TRBJ2-1; 10 bases are a match to TRBD1. Germline assignment: CDR1 SQVTM and CDR2 ANQGSEA. J lost 6 bases, V lost 4 bases, and 9 bases had no gene match. CDR3 length: 15 amino acids. As DNA, the CDR3 is TGCAGCGTTGTAGGAAGCAGGACAGGGGGCAATGAGCAGTTCTTC. Its translation is CSVVGSRTGGNEQFF.

This clonotype was counted only a few times. The gene calls are TRBV11-2 and TRBJ2-3; TRBD2 agrees at 11 bases. CDR1 is SGHAT, CDR2 FQNNGV, per germline. This CDR3 comprises 16 residues. Germline trimming cut 1 base from V and 6 bases from J; bases unmatched to any gene: 6. As DNA, the CDR3 is TGTGCCAGCAGCTTAGGGCTAGCGGGGGGTATCGATACGCAGTATTTT. Residues: CASSLGLAGGIDTQYF.

This clonotype was seen repeatedly, ten times or more. This chain connects TRBV7-2 to TRBJ1-2, with D perhaps matching TRBD1 (6 bases). CDR1 and CDR2 (germline): SGHTA, FQGNSA. The CDR3 is 13 residues long. Trimming shortened V by 5 bases and J by 8 bases, and 15 bases separated the two germline ends. The DNA of the CDR3 is TGTGCCAGCAGCCCCGACGGGGGGCAAGGCTACACCTTC. It is translated as CASSPDGGQGYTF. The variable domain in full, completed from reference TRBV7-2 and TRBJ1-2, reads GAGVSQSPSNKVTEKGKDVELRCDPISGHTALYWYRQSLGQGLEFLIYFQGNSAPDKSGLPSDRFSAERTGGSVSTLTIQRTQQEDSAVYLCASSPDGGQGYTFGSGTRLTVV.

This clonotype was recorded at least ten times. This chain links TRBV7-9 with TRBJ2-2; the match to TRBD2 covers 7 bases. The CDR3 runs to 16 residues. Germline values: CDR1 SEHNR, CDR2 FQNEAQ (reference sequence). V dropped 0 bases and J dropped 5; count of bases not matched to a gene: 6. The CDR3 reads CASSLALGGRTGELFF. DNA of the CDR3: TGTGCCAGCAGCTTAGCGTTGGGCGGGAGAACCGGGGAGCTGTTTTTT.

The V gene is TRBV30, the J gene TRBJ2-2; 10 positions match TRBD2. V lost 1 base to trimming and J lost 4 bases; unmatched junction nucleotides: 3. The CDR3 covers 15 residues. Germline-derived CDR1 and CDR2 are GTSNPN and SVGIG (reference sequence). In DNA, the CDR3 is TGTGCCTGGAGTGGGACTAGCGGACTCACCGGGGAGCTGTTTTTT. Translating gives CAWSGTSGLTGELFF.

This clonotype was picked up many times. The V gene is TRBV20-1, the J gene TRBJ1-5; D call uncertain. Trimming stripped 1 base from V and 2 bases from J, with 12 bases between. Germline lookup yields CDR1 DFQATT and CDR2 SNEGSKA (reference sequence). The CDR3 length is 15 residues. The CDR3 sequence is CSARGGSIGNQPQHF. The CDR3 coding sequence is TGCAGTGCTAGAGGCGGGTCGATTGGCAATCAGCCCCAGCATTTT.

This clonotype was observed at least ten times. V usage is TRBV24-1 and J usage is TRBJ2-1; a weak D match, TRBD1 (6 bases). CDR1 and CDR2 from the germline V gene are KGHDR and SFDVKD. CDR3 length equals 16 residues. V was clipped by 2 bases and J by 9 bases, with 19 bases between them. In DNA form, the CDR3 reads TGTGCCACCAGTGATTGGTCCAGGGGAGTCAAGGGTGAGCAGTTCTTC. Translating gives CATSDWSRGVKGEQFF.

Ten or more counts support this clonotype. The chain carries TRBV11-2 and TRBJ2-1; possibly TRBD2 for D (5 bases). Trimming removed 3 bases from V and 3 bases from J, with 9 bases in between. The CDR3 totals 14 residues. From germline, CDR1 is SGHAT and CDR2 FQNNGV. The CDR3 nucleotides read TGTGCCAGCAGCTTCGGACTGGTCTACAATGAGCAGTTCTTC. It codes for CASSFGLVYNEQFF.

This clonotype was seen ten or more times. The CDR3 DNA reads TGTGCCAGCACTGGAGCGGGCCTGCGGGATACGCAGTATTTT. Its translation: CASTGAGLRDTQYF. This chain links TRBV6-1 with TRBJ2-3, with D possibly being TRBD2 (6 bases). Between the trimmed V and J ends, which lost 7 bases and 6 bases, there was a span of 17 bases. CDR1 and CDR2 from the germline V gene are MNHNS and SASEGT. The CDR3 loop spans 14 amino acids.

This clonotype was recorded many times. The chain couples TRBV28 to TRBJ2-7, with D unresolved. The germline gives CDR1 MDHEN, CDR2 SYDVKM. V was clipped by 3 bases and J by 2 bases, with 5 bases between them. There are 12 residues in the CDR3. CDR3 DNA: TGTGCCAGCAGTTTTTCGACCTACGAGCAGTACTTC. Its translation: CASSFSTYEQYF. The variable domain in full, with the rest retrieved from reference TRBV28 and TRBJ2-7, is DVKVTQSSRYLVKRTGEKVFLECVQDMDHENMFWYRQDPGLGLRLIYFSYDVKMKEKGDIPEGYSVSREKKERFSLILESASTNQTSMYLCASSFSTYEQYFGPGTRLTVT.

This clonotype was seen ten or more times. V gene TRBV7-9 combines with J gene TRBJ1-2, with 7 nucleotides matching TRBD1. V gave up 4 bases and J gave up 5 bases; unmatched junction bases: 4. The CDR3 extends over 13 amino acids. The germline CDR1 and CDR2 sequences are SEHNR and FQNEAQ (reference sequence). The CDR3 region is CASSSTGYYGYTF. As DNA, the CDR3 is TGTGCCAGCAGCTCGACAGGGTATTATGGCTACACCTTC. Together with reference TRBV7-9 and TRBJ1-2, the CDR3 gives the full variable domain: DTGVSQNPRHKITKRGQNVTFRCDPISEHNRLYWYRQTLGQGPEFLTYFQNEAQLEKSRLLSDRFSAERPKGSFSTLEIQRTEQGDSAMYLCASSSTGYYGYTFGSGTRLTVV.